This T cell receptor beta chain was documented in a study of response to subunit inactivated influenza vaccine. TCRdb independently ran MiXCR on the RT-PCR reads; one entry per CDR3 protein. The sample has around 530,000 distinct CDR3 sequences; about 11% are singletons. CDR3 length equals 14 residues. V trimming: 0 bases; J trimming: 7 bases; junction bases outside the gene matches: 2. Germline CDR1 and CDR2: SGDLS and YYNGEE. The material sequenced was PBMCs from blood, taken on the day of vaccination. The rearrangement links TRBV9 to TRBJ2-1, with TRBD1 identical over 9 bases. This receptor was obtained from a man aged 50 to 59 who received an inactivated influenza vaccine. The CDR3 bases are TGTGCCAGCAGCGTAGGGGACAGGGAGAATGAGCAGTTCTTC. Its protein product is CASSVGDRENEQFF.